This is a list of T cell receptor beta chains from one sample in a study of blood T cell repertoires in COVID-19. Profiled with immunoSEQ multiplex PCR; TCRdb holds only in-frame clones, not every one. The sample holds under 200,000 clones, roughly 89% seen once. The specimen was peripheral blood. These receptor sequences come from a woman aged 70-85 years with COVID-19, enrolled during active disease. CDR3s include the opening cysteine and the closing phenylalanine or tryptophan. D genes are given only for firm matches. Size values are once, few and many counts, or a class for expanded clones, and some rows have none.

cdr3_aa: CSVDGGQGITEQYF
cdr3_nt: TGCAGCGTTGACGGAGGACAGGGAATAACGGAGCAGTACTTC
v_call: TRBV29-1
j_call: TRBJ2-7
d_call: TRBD1
clone_size: once

cdr3_aa: CASSQTGGGTEAFF
cdr3_nt: TGTGCCAGCTCACAAACAGGGGGGGGGACTGAAGCTTTCTTT
v_call: TRBV18
j_call: TRBJ1-1
d_call: TRBD1
clone_size: -

cdr3_aa: CASSWQRDSGNTIYF
cdr3_nt: TGTGCCAGTAGTTGGCAGAGGGACAGTGGAAACACCATATATTTT
v_call: TRBV19
j_call: TRBJ1-3
d_call: TRBD1
clone_size: -

cdr3_aa: CATSDLGQGYGYTF
cdr3_nt: TGTGCCACCAGTGATTTAGGGCAGGGGTATGGCTACACCTTC
v_call: TRBV24-1
j_call: TRBJ1-2
d_call: -
clone_size: -

cdr3_aa: CASSSPGTGDSPLHF
cdr3_nt: TGTGCCAGCAGTTCACCCGGGACAGGGGATTCACCCCTCCACTTT
v_call: TRBV28
j_call: TRBJ1-6
d_call: TRBD1
clone_size: -

cdr3_aa: CSRGLAGGLQETQYF
cdr3_nt: TGCAGCAGAGGACTAGCGGGGGGCCTTCAAGAGACCCAGTACTTC
v_call: TRBV29-1
j_call: TRBJ2-5
d_call: TRBD2
clone_size: -

cdr3_aa: CASSPTGGNGDYGYTF
cdr3_nt: TGTGCCAGCAGCCCTACCGGAGGGAACGGGGACTATGGCTACACCTTC
v_call: TRBV7-6
j_call: TRBJ1-2
d_call: -
clone_size: -

cdr3_aa: CASSHGGRGSWDEQFF
cdr3_nt: TGTGCCAGCAGCCACGGCGGTCGGGGGAGTTGGGATGAGCAGTTCTTC
v_call: TRBV11-2
j_call: TRBJ2-1
d_call: -
clone_size: -

cdr3_aa: CASRQPGTENTEAFF
cdr3_nt: TGTGCCAGCAGGCAACCCGGGACAGAGAACACTGAAGCTTTCTTT
v_call: TRBV5-4
j_call: TRBJ1-1
d_call: TRBD1
clone_size: few

cdr3_aa: CASSPAGRRDTIYF
cdr3_nt: TGTGCCAGTAGTCCCGCGGGCAGGCGGGACACCATATATTTT
v_call: TRBV19
j_call: TRBJ1-3
d_call: -
clone_size: -

cdr3_aa: CASSKDRGREKLFF
cdr3_nt: TGTGCCAGTAGTAAGGACAGGGGGCGTGAAAAACTGTTTTTT
v_call: TRBV19
j_call: TRBJ1-4
d_call: TRBD1
clone_size: -

cdr3_aa: CASSRSDTAEAFF
cdr3_nt: TGTGCCAGCTCACGCTCAGACACCGCTGAAGCTTTCTTT
v_call: TRBV18
j_call: TRBJ1-1
d_call: -
clone_size: -

cdr3_aa: CAWSRDSIGADTQYF
cdr3_nt: TGTGCCTGGAGTCGGGATAGCATCGGTGCAGATACGCAGTATTTT
v_call: TRBV30
j_call: TRBJ2-3
d_call: -
clone_size: -

cdr3_aa: CASSLDGGGNQPQHF
cdr3_nt: TGCGCCAGCAGCTTGGATGGGGGCGGCAATCAGCCCCAGCATTTT
v_call: TRBV5-1
j_call: TRBJ1-5
d_call: -
clone_size: -

cdr3_aa: CASSGFYEQYF
cdr3_nt: TGTGCCAGCAGCGGGTTTTACGAGCAGTACTTC
v_call: TRBV2
j_call: TRBJ2-7
d_call: -
clone_size: -

cdr3_aa: CASSLDGLAGNEQFF
cdr3_nt: TGCGCCAGCAGCTTGGATGGGCTAGCAGGAAATGAGCAGTTCTTC
v_call: TRBV5-1
j_call: TRBJ2-1
d_call: -
clone_size: -

cdr3_aa: CASSLRRDYANYGYTF
cdr3_nt: TGTGCCAGCAGCCTACGCCGGGACTACGCTAACTATGGCTACACCTTC
v_call: TRBV7-8
j_call: TRBJ1-2
d_call: -
clone_size: -

cdr3_aa: CASSQEGTGGNQPQHF
cdr3_nt: TGTGCCAGCAGCCAAGAGGGGACAGGGGGCAATCAGCCCCAGCATTTT
v_call: TRBV3-1/TRBV3-2
j_call: TRBJ1-5
d_call: TRBD1
clone_size: -

cdr3_aa: CAWATKHSDCTDTQYF
cdr3_nt: TGTGCCTGGGCTACTAAGCATTCTGATTGCACAGATACGCAGTATTTT
v_call: TRBV30
j_call: TRBJ2-3
d_call: -
clone_size: -